The 18 T cell receptor beta chains given below trace back to one sample, sequenced in a study of blood T cell repertoires in COVID-19. This table comes from immunoSEQ multiplex PCR, and its TCRdb copy is limited to in-frame clones, with some not included. This repertoire shows 25,000 to 30,000 clones, about 92% found once; its top ten account for 0.75% to 0.85%. Specimen: peripheral blood. These receptor sequences come from an older woman with COVID-19, enrolled during active disease.

This chain links TRBV12-3 or TRBV12-4 with TRBJ1-2; D gene uncertain. Trimming left V 5 bases short and J 0 bases short, with 4 bases between. This CDR3 contains 12 residues. This CDR3 is CASSPANYGYTF. CDR3 nucleotides: TGTGCCAGCAGTCCAGCTAACTATGGCTACACCTTC.

CDR3 DNA: TGCGCCAGCAGCCAAGTGCTAGCGGAGCCTCTTAGAAACATTCAGTACTTC. The encoded protein is CASSQVLAEPLRNIQYF. The gene calls are TRBV4-1 and TRBJ2-4; TRBD2 aligns across 7 bases. The CDR3 extends over 17 amino acids. Germline CDR1 and CDR2: MGHRA and YSYEKL. Losses at the gene ends were 1 base for V and 6 bases for J; bases not matched to a gene: 12.

J is TRBJ2-2 and V is TRBV5-1; tentatively, D is TRBD1 (5 bases). Trimming took off 0 bases at V and 0 bases at J, with 6 bases between the two ends. The germline gives CDR1 SGHRS, CDR2 YFSETQ. The length of the CDR3 is 15 residues. In DNA form, the CDR3 reads TGCGCCAGCAGCTTGGCAGGGTCGAACACCGGGGAGCTGTTTTTT. Translated, it gives CASSLAGSNTGELFF.

This clone has just one count. The chain employs TRBV9 and TRBJ2-7; no firm D call. The CDR3 is made up of 15 amino acids. Germline V gene sequence: CDR1 SGDLS, CDR2 YYNGEE. Trimming removed 0 bases from V and 3 bases from J, with 13 bases in between. This CDR3 reads CASSVGQSSVYEQYF. CDR3 DNA: TGTGCCAGCAGCGTAGGGCAGTCCTCAGTCTACGAGCAGTACTTC.

The CDR3 nucleotides are TGCAGCGTTGTGACAGGGGGCTACACCGGGGAGCTGTTTTTT. This sequence encodes CSVVTGGYTGELFF. The V gene is TRBV29-1, the J gene TRBJ2-2; 10 bases fit TRBD1. Germline V CDR1 and CDR2: SQVTM, ANQGSEA. V lost 4 bases to trimming and J lost 3 bases; unmatched junction nucleotides: 2. The CDR3 runs 14 residues.

Note on this clone: Mismatch with germline at one junction end may stem from a read error. The CDR3 nucleotides are TGTGCCAGCAGCATCTGGGGGGGCTCCCACAATGAGCAGTTCTTC. Encoded protein: CASSIWGGSHNEQFF. J is TRBJ2-1 and V is TRBV7-2, with D possibly TRBD2 on 7 matching bases. The CDR3 consists of 15 residues. The germline V gene has CDR1 SGHTA and CDR2 FQGNSA.

The chain uses TRBV6-2 or TRBV6-3 and TRBJ2-1; 14 bases map to TRBD2. With 7 bases clipped from V and 10 bases from J, the junction kept 9 bases outside the gene matches. CDR3 length: 15 residues. CDR1 is MNHEY and CDR2 is SVGEGT in the germline V gene. CDR3 amino acids: CASTPPGLAGDEQFF. CDR3 bases: TGTGCCAGCACCCCACCGGGACTAGCGGGAGACGAGCAGTTCTTC.

CDR3 DNA: TGTGCCAGCAGGGATGGGACGCGAGGACTAGCGGGATCGGATGAGCAGTTCTTC. It codes for CASRDGTRGLAGSDEQFF. This rearrangement joins TRBV27 to TRBJ2-1; 12 bases agree with TRBD2. Germline assignment: CDR1 MNHEY and CDR2 SMNVEV (reference sequence). The J segment lost 8 bases and the V segment lost 6 bases, leaving 17 bases of the junction unmatched. The CDR3 is 18 amino acids.

This sequence joins TRBV5-1 and TRBJ1-3, with 9 bases identical to TRBD1. The CDR3 is made up of 14 amino acids. V dropped 5 bases and J dropped 4; count of bases not matched to a gene: 4. Germline CDR1 SGHRS, CDR2 YFSETQ. The CDR3 reads CASRQGQGGNTIYF. CDR3 nucleotides: TGCGCCAGCAGACAGGGACAGGGCGGAAACACCATATATTTT.

The chain recombines TRBV30 with TRBJ1-1; the match to TRBD1 covers 9 bases. Germline V CDR1 and CDR2: GTSNPN, SVGIG (reference sequence). The V gene end was trimmed by 5 bases and the J gene end by 3 bases; junction bases not matched to a gene: 7. CDR3 length equals 14 residues. CDR3 nucleotides: TGTGCCTGGCCCAACAGGGGGCCGGACACTGAAGCTTTCTTT. Encoded protein: CAWPNRGPDTEAFF.

V usage is TRBV6-5 and J usage is TRBJ1-4; the match to TRBD1 covers 10 bases. The V and J ends lost 5 bases and 7 bases, in that order; junction bases with no gene match: 7. The CDR3 sequence is 15 residues long. The germline V gene has CDR1 MNHEY and CDR2 SVGAGI. This chain's CDR3 is CASSHWDRGREKLFF. CDR3 nucleotide sequence: TGTGCCAGCAGTCACTGGGACAGGGGTCGTGAAAAACTGTTTTTT.

The chain employs TRBV27 and TRBJ1-4; 7 positions match TRBD1. V lost 3 bases to trimming and J lost 5 bases; unmatched junction nucleotides: 3. The germline gives CDR1 MNHEY, CDR2 SMNVEV (reference sequence). The length of the CDR3 is 14 residues. The CDR3 loop is CASSLTGLNEKLFF. DNA for the CDR3: TGTGCCAGCAGTTTGACAGGGCTAAATGAAAAACTGTTTTTT.

The chain links TRBV5-4 to TRBJ2-1; D is unclear. Deletions cut 4 bases from V and 3 bases from J, with 5 bases between. CDR1 and CDR2 from the germline V gene are SGHNT and YYREEE (reference sequence). The CDR3 extends over 12 amino acids. CDR3 bases: TGTGCCAGCAGCCAGAACTACAATGAGCAGTTCTTC. It encodes CASSQNYNEQFF.

The chain joins TRBV6-6 to TRBJ1-2; D possibly corresponds to TRBD1 (5 bases). CDR3 length: 17 amino acids. Germline V CDR1 and CDR2: MNHNY, SVGAGI (reference sequence). Trimming pared 5 bases from V and 7 bases from J, leaving 26 bases between. The CDR3 DNA reads TGTGCCAGCAGTCCCGCCGAAAATCGCGGGGCTTTGGGTGGCTACACCTTC. It yields the protein CASSPAENRGALGGYTF.

This clone was picked up one time. The junction does not match germline at one end; this may be a read error. The chain joins TRBV6-1 to TRBJ2-3; 9 bases agree with TRBD2. This CDR3 has 14 amino acids. CDR1 is MNHNS, CDR2 SASEGT, per germline. The CDR3 loop reads CASSESSLAGTGDF. In DNA form, the CDR3 reads TGTGCCAGCAGTGAATCAAGTCTAGCGGGAACCGGGGATTTT.

The chain joins TRBV10-1 to TRBJ2-5; D might be TRBD2 (5 bases). Germline CDR1 WNHNN, CDR2 SYGVQD (reference sequence). V lost 4 bases and J lost 2, with 5 bases in between. The CDR3 extends over 12 amino acids. CDR3: CASSAGQETQYF. The CDR3 DNA follows: TGCGCCAGCAGTGCGGGACAAGAGACCCAGTACTTC.

The rearrangement uses TRBV27 and TRBJ2-3; D ambiguous. The germline gives CDR1 MNHEY, CDR2 SMNVEV (reference sequence). Trimming cost V 2 bases and J 8 bases, with 17 bases left between them. The CDR3 is 15 amino acids. The CDR3 bases are TGTGCCAGCAGTTTAAGGCCTGACCGAACGGGTACGCAGTATTTT. Its protein product is CASSLRPDRTGTQYF.

The gene calls are TRBV7-2 and TRBJ2-1; D perhaps matches TRBD1 (5 bases). The CDR3 is 13 amino acids. The V end was cut by 4 bases, the J end by 4 bases, with 8 bases between. Germline lookup yields CDR1 SGHTA and CDR2 FQGNSA. The CDR3 loop reads CASSSDMYNEQFF. The CDR3 region has the DNA TGTGCCAGCAGCTCGGACATGTACAATGAGCAGTTCTTC. Together with reference TRBV7-2 and TRBJ2-1, the CDR3 gives the full variable domain: GAGVSQSPSNKVTEKGKDVELRCDPISGHTALYWYRQSLGQGLEFLIYFQGNSAPDKSGLPSDRFSAERTGGSVSTLTIQRTQQEDSAVYLCASSSDMYNEQFFGPGTRLTVL.